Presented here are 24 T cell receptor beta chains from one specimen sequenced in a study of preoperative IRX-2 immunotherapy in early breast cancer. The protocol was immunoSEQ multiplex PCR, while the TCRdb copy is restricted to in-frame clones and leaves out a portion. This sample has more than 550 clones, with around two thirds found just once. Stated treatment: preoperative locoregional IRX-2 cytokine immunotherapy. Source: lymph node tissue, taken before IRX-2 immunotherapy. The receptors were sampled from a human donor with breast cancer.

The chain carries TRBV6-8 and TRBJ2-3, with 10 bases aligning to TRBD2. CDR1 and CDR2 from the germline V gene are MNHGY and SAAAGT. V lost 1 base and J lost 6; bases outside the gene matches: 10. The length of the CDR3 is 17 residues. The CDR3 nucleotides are TGTGCCAGCAGTTACTTCCGCCCCGGGACTAGCGAGGATACGCAGTATTTT. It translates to CASSYFRPGTSEDTQYF.

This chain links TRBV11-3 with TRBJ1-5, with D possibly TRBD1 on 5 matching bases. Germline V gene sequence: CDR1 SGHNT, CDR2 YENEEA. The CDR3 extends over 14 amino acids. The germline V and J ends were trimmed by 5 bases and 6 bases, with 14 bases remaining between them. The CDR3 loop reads CASSQVGAGQPQHF. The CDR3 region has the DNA TGTGCCAGCAGCCAGGTAGGGGCTGGTCAGCCCCAGCATTTT.

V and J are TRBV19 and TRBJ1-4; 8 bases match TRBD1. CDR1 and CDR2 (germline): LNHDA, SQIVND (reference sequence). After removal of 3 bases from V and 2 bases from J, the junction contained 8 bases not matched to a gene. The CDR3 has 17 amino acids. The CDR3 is CASSIAQGGITNEKLFF. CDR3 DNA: TGTGCCAGTAGTATTGCACAGGGGGGAATCACTAATGAAAAACTGTTTTTT.

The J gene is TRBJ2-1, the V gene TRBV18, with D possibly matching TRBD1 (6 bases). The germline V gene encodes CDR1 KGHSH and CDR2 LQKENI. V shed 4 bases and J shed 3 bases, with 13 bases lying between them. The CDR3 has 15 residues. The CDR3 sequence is CASSLNRVGYNEQFF. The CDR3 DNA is TGTGCCAGCTCACTAAACAGGGTCGGCTACAATGAGCAGTTCTTC.

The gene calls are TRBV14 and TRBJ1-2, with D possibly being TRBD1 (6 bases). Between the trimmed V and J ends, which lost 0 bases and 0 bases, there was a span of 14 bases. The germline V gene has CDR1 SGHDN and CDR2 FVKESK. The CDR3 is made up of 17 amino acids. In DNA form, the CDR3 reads TGTGCCAGCAGCCAAGATTCCTGGGACACCGCTAACTATGGCTACACCTTC. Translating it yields CASSQDSWDTANYGYTF.

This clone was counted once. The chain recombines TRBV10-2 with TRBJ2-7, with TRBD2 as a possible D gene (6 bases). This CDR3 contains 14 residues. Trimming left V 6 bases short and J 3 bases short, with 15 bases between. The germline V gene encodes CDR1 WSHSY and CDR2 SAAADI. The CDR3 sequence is CASSKIVGGYEQYF. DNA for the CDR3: TGCGCCAGCAGCAAAATCGTGGGGGGCTACGAGCAGTACTTC.

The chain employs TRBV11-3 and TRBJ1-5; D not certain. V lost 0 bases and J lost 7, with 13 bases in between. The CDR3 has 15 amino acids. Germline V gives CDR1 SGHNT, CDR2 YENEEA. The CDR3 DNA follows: TGTGCCAGCAGCTTAGAGGTCGGGCTGAGCCAGCCCCAGCATTTT. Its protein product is CASSLEVGLSQPQHF.

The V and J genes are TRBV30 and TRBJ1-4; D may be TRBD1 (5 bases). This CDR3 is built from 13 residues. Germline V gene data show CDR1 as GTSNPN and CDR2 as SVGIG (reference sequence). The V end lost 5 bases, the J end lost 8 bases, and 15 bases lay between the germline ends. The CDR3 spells CAWAGTRREKLFF. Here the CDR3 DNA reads TGTGCCTGGGCCGGGACTAGGAGGGAAAAACTGTTTTTT.

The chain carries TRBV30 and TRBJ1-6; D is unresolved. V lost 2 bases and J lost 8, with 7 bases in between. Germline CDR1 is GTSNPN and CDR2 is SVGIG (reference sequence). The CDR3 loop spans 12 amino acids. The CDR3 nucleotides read TGTGCCTGGAGTAGGGTGGATTCACCCCTCCACTTT. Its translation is CAWSRVDSPLHF.

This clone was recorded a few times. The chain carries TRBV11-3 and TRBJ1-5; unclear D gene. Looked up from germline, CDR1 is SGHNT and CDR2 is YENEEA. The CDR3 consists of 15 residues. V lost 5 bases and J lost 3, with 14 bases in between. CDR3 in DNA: TGTGCCAGCAGCCCACATGCGAGTTACAATCAGCCCCAGCATTTT. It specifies CASSPHASYNQPQHF.

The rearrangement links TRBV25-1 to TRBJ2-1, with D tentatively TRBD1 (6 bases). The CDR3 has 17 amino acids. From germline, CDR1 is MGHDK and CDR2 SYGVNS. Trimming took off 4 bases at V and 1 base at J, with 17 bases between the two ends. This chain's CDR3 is CASSARPDSRSYNEQFF. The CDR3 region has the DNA TGTGCCAGCAGTGCCCGCCCGGACAGTCGGTCCTACAATGAGCAGTTCTTC.

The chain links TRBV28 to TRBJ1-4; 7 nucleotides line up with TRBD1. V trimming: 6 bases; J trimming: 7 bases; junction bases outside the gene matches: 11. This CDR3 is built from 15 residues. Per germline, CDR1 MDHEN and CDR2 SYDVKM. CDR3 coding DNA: TGTGCCAGCAGCTCCCCTCGCGCAGGGGGTGAAAAACTGTTTTTT. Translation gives CASSSPRAGGEKLFF.

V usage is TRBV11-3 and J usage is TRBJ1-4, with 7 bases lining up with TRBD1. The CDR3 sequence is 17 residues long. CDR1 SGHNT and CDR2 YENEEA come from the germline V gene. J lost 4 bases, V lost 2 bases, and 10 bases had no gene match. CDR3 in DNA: TGTGCCAGCAGCTTATTTTCTGAGGGACAGCATAATGAAAAACTGTTTTTT. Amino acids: CASSLFSEGQHNEKLFF.

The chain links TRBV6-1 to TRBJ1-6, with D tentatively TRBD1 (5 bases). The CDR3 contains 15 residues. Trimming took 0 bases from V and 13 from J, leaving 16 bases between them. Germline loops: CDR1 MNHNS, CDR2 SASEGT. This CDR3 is CASSEAQAPAVPLHF. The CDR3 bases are TGTGCCAGCAGTGAAGCACAGGCTCCTGCCGTTCCCCTCCACTTT.

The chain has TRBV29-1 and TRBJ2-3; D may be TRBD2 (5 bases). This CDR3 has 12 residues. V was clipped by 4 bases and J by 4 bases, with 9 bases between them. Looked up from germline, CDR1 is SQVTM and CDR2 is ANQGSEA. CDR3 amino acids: CSVGGVADTQYF. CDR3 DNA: TGCAGCGTTGGGGGAGTAGCAGATACGCAGTATTTT.

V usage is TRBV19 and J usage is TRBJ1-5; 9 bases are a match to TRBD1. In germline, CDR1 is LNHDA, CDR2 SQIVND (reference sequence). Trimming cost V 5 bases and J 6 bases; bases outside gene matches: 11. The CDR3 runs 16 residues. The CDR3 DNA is TGTGCCAGTAGTGTGGGCGGGGGACAGGGATCTCAGCCCCAGCATTTT. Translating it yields CASSVGGGQGSQPQHF.

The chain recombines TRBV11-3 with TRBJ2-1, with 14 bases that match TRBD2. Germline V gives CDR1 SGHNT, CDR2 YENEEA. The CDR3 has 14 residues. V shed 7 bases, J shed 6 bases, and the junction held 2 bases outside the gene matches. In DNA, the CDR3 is TGTGCCAGCAACGGACTAGCGGGGGGCAATGAGCAGTTCTTC. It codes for CASNGLAGGNEQFF. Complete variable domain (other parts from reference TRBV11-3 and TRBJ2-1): EAGVVQSPRYKIIEKKQPVAFWCNPISGHNTLYWYLQNLGQGPELLIRYENEEAVDDSQLPKDRFSAERLKGVDSTLKIQPAELGDSAVYLCASNGLAGGNEQFFGPGTRLTVL.

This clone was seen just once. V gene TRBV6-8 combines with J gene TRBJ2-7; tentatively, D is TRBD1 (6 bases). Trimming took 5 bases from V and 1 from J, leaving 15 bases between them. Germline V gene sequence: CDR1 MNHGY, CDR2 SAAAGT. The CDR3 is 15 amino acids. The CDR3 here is CASSGEGDVSYEQYF. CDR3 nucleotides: TGTGCCAGCAGTGGAGAGGGGGACGTGTCCTACGAGCAGTACTTC.

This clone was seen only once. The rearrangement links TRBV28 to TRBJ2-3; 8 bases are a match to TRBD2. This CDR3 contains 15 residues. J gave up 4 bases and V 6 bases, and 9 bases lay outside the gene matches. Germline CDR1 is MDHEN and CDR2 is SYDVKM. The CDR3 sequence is CASSRAGARADTQYF. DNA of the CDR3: TGTGCCAGCAGCCGAGCGGGGGCCAGAGCAGATACGCAGTATTTT.

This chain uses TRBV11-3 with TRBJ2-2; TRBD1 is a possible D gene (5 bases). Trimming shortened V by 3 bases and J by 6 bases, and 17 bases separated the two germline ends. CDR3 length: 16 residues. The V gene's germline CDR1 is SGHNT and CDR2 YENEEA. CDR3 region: CASSLEVQGTAGELFF. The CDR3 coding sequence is TGTGCCAGCAGCTTGGAAGTCCAGGGAACGGCCGGGGAGCTGTTTTTT. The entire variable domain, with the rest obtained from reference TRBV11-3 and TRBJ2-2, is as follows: EAGVVQSPRYKIIEKKQPVAFWCNPISGHNTLYWYLQNLGQGPELLIRYENEEAVDDSQLPKDRFSAERLKGVDSTLKIQPAELGDSAVYLCASSLEVQGTAGELFFGEGSRLTVL.

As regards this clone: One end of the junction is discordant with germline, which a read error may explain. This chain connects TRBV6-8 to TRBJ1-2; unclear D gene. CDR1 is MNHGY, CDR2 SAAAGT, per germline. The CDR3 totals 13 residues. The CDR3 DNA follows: TGTGCCATCAGTGTAGGCGACATCTATGGCTACACCTTC. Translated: CAISVGDIYGYTF.

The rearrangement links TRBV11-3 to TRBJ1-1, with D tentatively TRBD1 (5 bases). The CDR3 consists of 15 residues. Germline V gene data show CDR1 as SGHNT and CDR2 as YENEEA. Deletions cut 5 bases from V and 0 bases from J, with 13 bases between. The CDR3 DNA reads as TGTGCCAGCAGCCAAGCGCGGGGCCTGAACACTGAAGCTTTCTTT. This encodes CASSQARGLNTEAFF.

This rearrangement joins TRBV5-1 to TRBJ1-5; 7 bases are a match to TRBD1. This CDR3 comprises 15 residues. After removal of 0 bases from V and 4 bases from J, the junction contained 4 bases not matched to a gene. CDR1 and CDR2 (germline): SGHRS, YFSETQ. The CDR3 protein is CASSLGGTENQPQHF. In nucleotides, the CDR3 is TGCGCCAGCAGCTTGGGTGGGACAGAAAATCAGCCCCAGCATTTT.

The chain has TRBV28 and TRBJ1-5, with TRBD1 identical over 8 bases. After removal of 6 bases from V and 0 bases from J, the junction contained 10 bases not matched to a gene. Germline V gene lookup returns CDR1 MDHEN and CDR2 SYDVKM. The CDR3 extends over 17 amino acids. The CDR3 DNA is TGTGCCAGCAGCCCCTTATACGGACAGGGTAGCAATCAGCCCCAGCATTTT. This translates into CASSPLYGQGSNQPQHF.